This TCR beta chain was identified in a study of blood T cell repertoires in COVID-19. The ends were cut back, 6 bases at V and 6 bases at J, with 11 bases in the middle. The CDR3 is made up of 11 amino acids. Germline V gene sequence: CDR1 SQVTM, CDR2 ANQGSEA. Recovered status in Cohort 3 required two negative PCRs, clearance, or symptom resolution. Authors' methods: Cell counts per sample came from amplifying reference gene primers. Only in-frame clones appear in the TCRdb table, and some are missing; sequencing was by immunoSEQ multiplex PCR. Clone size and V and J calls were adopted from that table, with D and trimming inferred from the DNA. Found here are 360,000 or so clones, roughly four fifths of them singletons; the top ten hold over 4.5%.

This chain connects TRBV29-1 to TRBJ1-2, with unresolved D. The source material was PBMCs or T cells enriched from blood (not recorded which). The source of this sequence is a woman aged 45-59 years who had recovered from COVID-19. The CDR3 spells CSVPRGNGYTF. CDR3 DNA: TGCAGCGTCCCCAGAGGGAATGGCTACACCTTC.